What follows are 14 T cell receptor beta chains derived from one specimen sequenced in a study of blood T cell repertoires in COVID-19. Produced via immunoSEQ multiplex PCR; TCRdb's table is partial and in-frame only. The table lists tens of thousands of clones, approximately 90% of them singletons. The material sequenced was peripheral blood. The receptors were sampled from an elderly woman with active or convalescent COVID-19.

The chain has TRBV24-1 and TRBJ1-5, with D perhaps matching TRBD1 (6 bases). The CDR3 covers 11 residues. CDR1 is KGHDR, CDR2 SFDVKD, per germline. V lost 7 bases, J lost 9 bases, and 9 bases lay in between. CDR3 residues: CATSRGGPQHF. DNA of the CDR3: TGTGCCACCAGCCGAGGGGGGCCCCAGCATTTT.

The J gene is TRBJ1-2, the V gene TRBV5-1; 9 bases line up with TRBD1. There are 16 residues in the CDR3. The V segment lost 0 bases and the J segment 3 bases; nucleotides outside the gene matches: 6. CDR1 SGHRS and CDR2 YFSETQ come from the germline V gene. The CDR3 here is CASSLGRQGDYYGYTF. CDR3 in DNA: TGCGCCAGCAGCTTGGGAAGACAGGGGGATTACTATGGCTACACCTTC.

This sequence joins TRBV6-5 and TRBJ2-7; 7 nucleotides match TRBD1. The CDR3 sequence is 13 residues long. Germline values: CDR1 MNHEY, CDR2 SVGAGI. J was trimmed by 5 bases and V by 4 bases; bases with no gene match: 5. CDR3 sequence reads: CASSLTGSHEQYF. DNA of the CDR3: TGTGCCAGCAGTTTGACAGGGTCCCACGAGCAGTACTTC.

The CDR3 protein is CASSYRQGGRLNTEAFF. The CDR3, as DNA: TGTGCCAGCAGCTATAGACAGGGGGGGAGACTGAACACTGAAGCTTTCTTT. V and J are TRBV7-8 and TRBJ1-1; TRBD1 agrees at 9 bases. Per germline, CDR1 SGHVS and CDR2 FQNEAQ. J gave up 0 bases and V 4 bases, and 9 bases lay outside the gene matches. This CDR3 contains 17 residues.

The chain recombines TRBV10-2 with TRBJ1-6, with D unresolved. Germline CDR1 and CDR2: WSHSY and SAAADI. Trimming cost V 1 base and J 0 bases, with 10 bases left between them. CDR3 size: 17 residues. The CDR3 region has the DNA TGCGCCAGCAGTGAGTACGAGAGGGACTCCTATAATTCACCCCTCCACTTT. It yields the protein CASSEYERDSYNSPLHF.

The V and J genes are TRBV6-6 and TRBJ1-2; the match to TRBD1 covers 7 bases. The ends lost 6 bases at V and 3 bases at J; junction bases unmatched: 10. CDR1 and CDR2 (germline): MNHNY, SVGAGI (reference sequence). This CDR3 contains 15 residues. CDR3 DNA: TGTGCCAGCAGCCTCAAATCCGGGACAGACTATGGCTACACCTTC. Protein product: CASSLKSGTDYGYTF.

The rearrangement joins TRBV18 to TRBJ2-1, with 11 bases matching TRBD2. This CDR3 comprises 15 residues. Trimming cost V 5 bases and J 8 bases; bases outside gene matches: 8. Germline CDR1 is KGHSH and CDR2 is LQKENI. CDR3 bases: TGTGCCAGCTCAGTTAGCGGGGGGGCCGTCGATGAGCAGTTCTTC. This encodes CASSVSGGAVDEQFF.

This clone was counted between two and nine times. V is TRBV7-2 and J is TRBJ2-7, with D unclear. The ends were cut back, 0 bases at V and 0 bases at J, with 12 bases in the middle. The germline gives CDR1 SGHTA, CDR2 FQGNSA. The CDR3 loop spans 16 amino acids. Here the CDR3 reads CASSLASQVYSYEQYF. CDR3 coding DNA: TGTGCCAGCAGCTTAGCGTCCCAGGTATACTCCTACGAGCAGTACTTC.

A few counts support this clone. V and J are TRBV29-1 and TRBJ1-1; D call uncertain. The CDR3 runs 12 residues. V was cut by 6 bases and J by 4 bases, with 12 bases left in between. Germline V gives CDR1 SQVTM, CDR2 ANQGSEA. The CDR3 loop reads CSVHQGGTEAFF. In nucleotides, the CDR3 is TGCAGCGTCCACCAAGGAGGCACTGAAGCTTTCTTT.

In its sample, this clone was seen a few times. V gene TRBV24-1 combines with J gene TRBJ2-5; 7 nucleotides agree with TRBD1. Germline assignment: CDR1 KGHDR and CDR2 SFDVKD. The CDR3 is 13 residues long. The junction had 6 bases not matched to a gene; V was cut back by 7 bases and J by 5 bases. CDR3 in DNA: TGTGCCACCAGCGGAAGGGGGCTGGAGACCCAGTACTTC. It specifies CATSGRGLETQYF.

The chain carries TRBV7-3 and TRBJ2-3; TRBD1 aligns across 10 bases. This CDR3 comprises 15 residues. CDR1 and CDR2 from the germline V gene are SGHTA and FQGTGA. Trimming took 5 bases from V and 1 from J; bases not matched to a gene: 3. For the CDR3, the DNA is TGTGCCAGCAGCCGTGGACAGGGGGGCACAGATACGCAGTATTTT. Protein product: CASSRGQGGTDTQYF.

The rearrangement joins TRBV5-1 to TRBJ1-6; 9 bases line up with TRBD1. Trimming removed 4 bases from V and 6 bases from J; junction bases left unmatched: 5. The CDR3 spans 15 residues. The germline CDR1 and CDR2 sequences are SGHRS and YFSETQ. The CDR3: CASSAGTGSNSPLHF. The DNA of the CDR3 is TGCGCCAGCAGCGCCGGGACAGGGAGTAATTCACCCCTCCACTTT.

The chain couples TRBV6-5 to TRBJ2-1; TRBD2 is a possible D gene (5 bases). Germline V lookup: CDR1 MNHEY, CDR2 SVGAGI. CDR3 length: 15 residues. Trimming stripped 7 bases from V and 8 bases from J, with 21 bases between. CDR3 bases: TGTGCCAGCACCGAAAATGTCCTAGCCCGAGATGAGCAGTTCTTC. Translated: CASTENVLARDEQFF.

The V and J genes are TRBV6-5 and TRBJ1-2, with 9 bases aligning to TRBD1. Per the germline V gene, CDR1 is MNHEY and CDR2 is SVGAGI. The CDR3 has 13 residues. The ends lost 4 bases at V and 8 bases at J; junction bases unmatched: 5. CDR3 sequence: CASSFGQGSGYTF. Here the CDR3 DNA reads TGTGCCAGCAGTTTCGGACAGGGGAGCGGCTACACCTTC.